This record covers a single T cell receptor beta chain. This clone showed up just a few times. The target of this receptor is not known. No quality values exist for individual bases; no much larger clone is one base distant. Enrolling through a virtual design, the prospective study's participants ranged in age from roughly 18 to 90 years and lived across approximately 25 United States geographic areas. In the prospective study, participants were assigned to cohorts based on the clinical history participants reported in a screening survey and a study questionnaire. ImmuneRACE Cohort 3 recovered participants were defined by two consecutive negative NP/OP PCR tests, healthcare professional clearance, or symptom resolution. In the prospective study, whole blood, serum and a nasopharyngeal or oropharyngeal swab were collected from each participant by mobile phlebotomists. Additional blood draws and questionnaires over an approximately two-month period could optionally be provided by prospective study participants. Blood samples from the prospective study were shipped frozen or at room temperature prior to DNA extraction.

TCRbeta CDR3 regions were amplified from genomic DNA using the immunoSEQ Assay, a bias-controlled multiplex PCR. The authors' pipeline ran thus. Within the assay, amplification of reference gene primers was used to estimate how many nucleated cells each sample contained. To quantify the absolute abundance of each unique TCRbeta CDR3 rearrangement, sequence reads were collapsed and filtered. For each sample, productive Simpson clonality was calculated by taking the square root of Simpson's diversity index across productive rearrangements. Held by TCRdb, this immuneACCESS table contains in-frame sequences only and omits some clones. Under half of the omission traces to an unresolved V gene where checked; the cause of the rest is unknown. V, J and clone size were drawn from that table, and D and trimming were deduced from the DNA. The sample table records approximately 130,000 clones; around 83% of these occur just once. The leading ten clones occupy 15% to 20% of the sample.

The record originates from a study of blood T cell repertoires in COVID-19 (dated by TCRdb to about 2020). Study-level background: The collaborator samples originated in the United States, Italy and Spain and spanned the acute and convalescent phases of COVID-19. The dataset comprised deeply sampled blood TCRbeta repertoires from subjects exposed to, actively infected with, or recovered from COVID-19. Samples were obtained from the ongoing ImmuneRACE study (first 160 participants) and from about 1,300 subjects provided by 6 global collaborators. The material from the prospective study consisted of cDNA or gDNA derived from T cells, B-cell-depleted T cells, or PBMCs. The sample metadata nearly always contained a de-identified subject ID, COVID-19 status, age in years and sex. The repertoires were made available in a free public database intended to serve as a resource for research on the immune response to SARS-CoV-2. Where HLA class I and class II types were available, the types were taken from metadata supplied by the sample provider, not from assay-based typing.

Germline trimming amounts to 5 bases on V and 6 bases on J, with 11 as the count of junction bases outside the gene matches. From the germline V gene, CDR1 is SNHLY and CDR2 is FYNNEI. From cysteine to phenylalanine, the CDR3 is 16 amino acids long. Only the CDR3 region is kept as DNA, spanning 48 bases read in frame from base 1. Results and caveats for the whole study, not just this receptor: How much clinical and demographic metadata was included differed by source and by participant, and the metadata was provided uncurated.

The chain couples TRBV2 to TRBJ1-1, with 11 bases in between that match TRBD1. The specimen sequenced was PBMCs or T cells enriched from blood (not recorded which). This receptor was identified in a man aged 25-45 years who had recovered from COVID-19. The CDR3 region: CASSKTGTGGWPEAFF. The DNA sequence follows: TGTGCCAGCAGTAAAACCGGGACAGGGGGTTGGCCTGAAGCTTTCTTT.